These T cell receptor beta chains were read from a single sample in a study of circulating CD8 cells and anti-PD-1 response in melanoma. MiXCR, run by TCRdb on the reads, gives a single entry per CDR3 protein. In the table there are some 640 distinct CDR3 sequences, around 5.6% of which are singletons. The sequences come from CD8+ T cells from PBMCs, collected at baseline or after one month of anti-PD-1 therapy (not recorded which). These receptors all come from a human donor with melanoma. CDR3s include the opening cysteine and the closing phenylalanine or tryptophan. The order of the fields is D gene, J gene, V gene, clone size, CDR3 protein, CDR3 DNA. The D gene is left open where the match is weak. The size of a clone is reported for some rows only, either as once, few or many, or as a class for expanded clones.

d_gene: -
j_gene: TRBJ1-1
v_gene: TRBV9
abundance: -
CDR3aa: CASSMSKGAYTEAFF
CDR3nt: TGTGCCAGCAGCATGTCAAAAGGGGCTTACACTGAAGCTTTCTTT

d_gene: TRBD1
j_gene: TRBJ1-5
v_gene: TRBV20-1
abundance: large
CDR3aa: CSARVAGTGGGQPQHF
CDR3nt: TGCAGTGCTAGAGTTGCCGGGACAGGGGGCGGGCAGCCCCAGCATTTT

d_gene: TRBD2
j_gene: TRBJ2-1
v_gene: TRBV27
abundance: large
CDR3aa: CASGGLAEVEQFF
CDR3nt: TGTGCCAGCGGGGGACTAGCGGAAGTAGAGCAGTTCTTC

d_gene: TRBD2
j_gene: TRBJ2-1
v_gene: TRBV7-2
abundance: large
CDR3aa: CASSSLAGVSYNEQFF
CDR3nt: TGTGCCAGCAGCTCGCTAGCGGGAGTCTCCTACAATGAGCAGTTCTTC

d_gene: -
j_gene: TRBJ1-2
v_gene: TRBV24-1
abundance: large
CDR3aa: CATSEGFRAGRGYGYTF
CDR3nt: TGTGCCACCAGTGAGGGTTTTCGGGCAGGGCGAGGCTATGGCTACACCTTC

d_gene: TRBD1
j_gene: TRBJ2-7
v_gene: TRBV25-1
abundance: large
CDR3aa: CASSVGTGYEQYF
CDR3nt: TGTGCCAGCAGTGTCGGGACAGGCTACGAGCAGTACTTC

d_gene: -
j_gene: TRBJ2-2
v_gene: TRBV27
abundance: large
CDR3aa: CASTANDRKNTGELFF
CDR3nt: TGTGCCAGCACCGCAAACGACAGGAAGAACACCGGGGAGCTGTTTTTT

d_gene: -
j_gene: TRBJ2-7
v_gene: TRBV2
abundance: large
CDR3aa: CASSESSGGVTYEQYF
CDR3nt: TGTGCCAGCAGTGAATCGTCGGGCGGTGTTACCTACGAGCAGTACTTC

d_gene: TRBD2
j_gene: TRBJ2-7
v_gene: TRBV27
abundance: large
CDR3aa: CASSLSSLAVHYEQYF
CDR3nt: TGTGCCAGCAGTTTATCATCACTAGCGGTTCACTACGAGCAGTACTTC

d_gene: TRBD2
j_gene: TRBJ2-7
v_gene: TRBV27
abundance: large
CDR3aa: CASSLLRTSGYEQYF
CDR3nt: TGTGCCAGCAGTTTACTCAGGACTAGCGGGTACGAGCAGTACTTC

d_gene: -
j_gene: TRBJ1-2
v_gene: TRBV27
abundance: few
CDR3aa: CAGSLSGRYGYTF
CDR3nt: TGTGCCGGCAGTTTATCCGGACGCTATGGCTACACCTTC

d_gene: TRBD2
j_gene: TRBJ2-5
v_gene: TRBV2
abundance: large
CDR3aa: CASSVLRTSGIQETQYF
CDR3nt: TGTGCCAGCAGTGTCCTTCGGACTAGCGGGATCCAAGAGACCCAGTACTTC

d_gene: -
j_gene: TRBJ1-2
v_gene: TRBV5-5
abundance: large
CDR3aa: CASSLEAGDGYGYTF
CDR3nt: TGTGCCAGCAGCTTGGAAGCGGGTGACGGCTATGGCTACACCTTC

d_gene: -
j_gene: TRBJ2-3
v_gene: TRBV28
abundance: -
CDR3aa: CASSFSSESTDTQYF
CDR3nt: TGTGCCAGCAGTTTTTCGTCAGAATCCACAGATACGCAGTATTTT

d_gene: -
j_gene: TRBJ2-7
v_gene: TRBV21-1
abundance: large
CDR3aa: CASAPGDSYEQYF
CDR3nt: TGTGCCAGCGCCCCTGGGGATTCCTACGAGCAGTACTTC

d_gene: -
j_gene: TRBJ1-2
v_gene: TRBV7-8
abundance: large
CDR3aa: CASSKDRGYGYTF
CDR3nt: TGTGCCAGCAGCAAGGACAGAGGCTATGGCTACACCTTC

d_gene: -
j_gene: TRBJ2-1
v_gene: TRBV27
abundance: large
CDR3aa: CASSVGYTYSYNEQFF
CDR3nt: TGTGCCAGCAGTGTAGGGTATACTTACTCCTACAATGAGCAGTTCTTC

d_gene: TRBD1
j_gene: TRBJ1-2
v_gene: TRBV11-2
abundance: medium-sized
CDR3aa: CASSSEGAGKHF
CDR3nt: TGTGCCAGCAGCTCCGAGGGGGCGGGGAAACACTTC

d_gene: TRBD2
j_gene: TRBJ2-3
v_gene: TRBV4-3
abundance: medium-sized
CDR3aa: CASSQDTSGGGRDTQYF
CDR3nt: TGCGCCAGCAGCCAAGATACTAGCGGGGGCGGGAGAGATACGCAGTATTTT

d_gene: TRBD2
j_gene: TRBJ2-1
v_gene: TRBV12-5
abundance: large
CDR3aa: CASGLVQGLAGGGLNEQFF
CDR3nt: TGTGCTAGTGGTTTGGTACAGGGACTAGCGGGAGGGGGCCTCAATGAGCAGTTCTTC

d_gene: -
j_gene: TRBJ2-7
v_gene: TRBV20-1
abundance: few
CDR3aa: CSATVGLGEQYF
CDR3nt: TGCAGTGCTACTGTAGGGTTGGGCGAGCAGTACTTC

d_gene: -
j_gene: TRBJ1-1
v_gene: TRBV14
abundance: large
CDR3aa: CASSQDSDNTEAFF
CDR3nt: TGTGCCAGCAGCCAAGATAGCGACAACACTGAAGCTTTCTTT

d_gene: TRBD1
j_gene: TRBJ2-5
v_gene: TRBV27
abundance: large
CDR3aa: CASTPGQGKETQYF
CDR3nt: TGTGCCAGCACCCCGGGACAGGGGAAAGAGACCCAGTACTTC

d_gene: TRBD1
j_gene: TRBJ1-2
v_gene: TRBV29-1
abundance: large
CDR3aa: CSVAQTGNYGYTF
CDR3nt: TGCAGCGTCGCCCAGACAGGGAACTATGGCTACACCTTC

d_gene: TRBD2
j_gene: TRBJ2-7
v_gene: TRBV28
abundance: large
CDR3aa: CASSFGLAEYF
CDR3nt: TGTGCCAGCAGTTTCGGACTAGCTGAGTACTTC

d_gene: TRBD1
j_gene: TRBJ1-2
v_gene: TRBV29-1
abundance: medium-sized
CDR3aa: CSVVQGYGYTF
CDR3nt: TGCAGCGTAGTACAGGGGTATGGCTACACCTTC

d_gene: TRBD2
j_gene: TRBJ2-3
v_gene: TRBV4-1
abundance: large
CDR3aa: CASSHLVAGGPTDTQYF
CDR3nt: TGCGCCAGCAGCCACCTTGTAGCGGGGGGGCCCACAGATACGCAGTATTTT

d_gene: TRBD1
j_gene: TRBJ1-2
v_gene: TRBV4-1
abundance: large
CDR3aa: CASSQVWGQGDGYTF
CDR3nt: TGCGCCAGCAGCCAAGTGTGGGGACAGGGTGATGGCTACACCTTC

d_gene: TRBD2
j_gene: TRBJ2-5
v_gene: TRBV11-1
abundance: large
CDR3aa: CASSPLAGDQETQYF
CDR3nt: TGTGCCAGCAGCCCCTTAGCGGGAGACCAAGAGACCCAGTACTTC

d_gene: TRBD1
j_gene: TRBJ1-2
v_gene: TRBV19
abundance: -
CDR3aa: CASSPWDSANYGYTF
CDR3nt: TGTGCCAGTAGTCCCTGGGACAGCGCTAACTATGGCTACACCTTC

d_gene: TRBD1
j_gene: TRBJ2-7
v_gene: TRBV28
abundance: -
CDR3aa: CASSLNRGMGEQYF
CDR3nt: TGTGCCAGCAGTTTGAACAGGGGAATGGGCGAGCAGTACTTC

d_gene: -
j_gene: TRBJ1-2
v_gene: TRBV23-1
abundance: large
CDR3aa: CASSPQANGYTF
CDR3nt: TGCGCCAGCAGTCCACAGGCCAATGGCTACACCTTC

d_gene: -
j_gene: TRBJ2-3
v_gene: TRBV7-2
abundance: large
CDR3aa: CASISPGGTDTQYF
CDR3nt: TGTGCCAGCATCTCCCCGGGGGGCACAGATACGCAGTATTTT

d_gene: -
j_gene: TRBJ1-2
v_gene: TRBV2
abundance: large
CDR3aa: CASEPGLYGYTF
CDR3nt: TGTGCCAGCGAGCCCGGTCTCTATGGCTACACCTTC

d_gene: -
j_gene: TRBJ1-1
v_gene: TRBV4-2
abundance: large
CDR3aa: CASSQGSPALIF
CDR3nt: TGTGCCAGCAGCCAAGGATCCCCGGCATTGATCTTT

d_gene: -
j_gene: TRBJ1-2
v_gene: TRBV24-1
abundance: -
CDR3aa: CATSNAGTAGYTF
CDR3nt: TGTGCCACCAGTAATGCCGGTACTGCTGGCTACACCTTT

d_gene: TRBD1
j_gene: TRBJ2-7
v_gene: TRBV27
abundance: large
CDR3aa: CASNRQGAYEQYF
CDR3nt: TGTGCCAGCAACCGACAGGGGGCCTACGAGCAGTACTTC

d_gene: -
j_gene: TRBJ2-7
v_gene: TRBV20-1
abundance: large
CDR3aa: CSALGIQVSYEQYF
CDR3nt: TGCAGTGCTCTCGGTATTCAGGTATCCTACGAGCAGTACTTC

d_gene: -
j_gene: TRBJ2-7
v_gene: TRBV28
abundance: large
CDR3aa: CASRPFSTYEQYF
CDR3nt: TGTGCCAGCCGCCCTTTCTCAACCTACGAGCAGTACTTC